These 13 T cell receptor beta chains share one sample of origin, sequenced in a study of cytomegalovirus exposure and HLA in healthy donors. The PCR made use of 60 Vbeta and 13 Jbeta primers. Clones were sequenced by immunoSEQ multiplex PCR, and TCRdb holds only the in-frame ones, with some missing. Of 110,000 to 150,000 clones listed, approximately 80% are singletons. Material for sequencing was PBMCs. These receptors were collected from a male donor in good health and CMV-seronegative.

The chain couples TRBV7-2 to TRBJ1-2, with 7 bases that match TRBD1. In germline, CDR1 is SGHTA, CDR2 FQGNSA. Trimming at V came to 5 bases and at J to 7 bases, leaving 7 bases not matched to a gene. This CDR3 region has 13 residues. CDR3 in DNA: TGTGCCAGCAGCGACAGGGTCTTCAGTGGCTACACCTTC. Translating gives CASSDRVFSGYTF.

The chain is built from TRBV19 and TRBJ2-1; 7 bases are shared with TRBD2. The CDR3 spans 16 residues. The V and J ends lost 3 bases and 1 base, in that order; junction bases with no gene match: 6. Germline-derived CDR1 and CDR2 are LNHDA and SQIVND (reference sequence). The CDR3 sequence: CASSIGAGKSYNEQFF. The CDR3, as DNA: TGTGCCAGTAGTATTGGAGCGGGAAAATCCTACAATGAGCAGTTCTTC. Full variable domain (outside the CDR3, taken from reference TRBV19 and TRBJ2-1): DGGITQSPKYLFRKEGQNVTLSCEQNLNHDAMYWYRQDPGQGLRLIYYSQIVNDFQKGDIAEGYSVSREKKESFPLTVTSAQKNPTAFYLCASSIGAGKSYNEQFFGPGTRLTVL.

The chain has TRBV12-5 and TRBJ2-5, with a tentative D call TRBD2 (6 bases). The V gene's germline CDR1 is LGHNT and CDR2 FRNRAP. This CDR3 is built from 12 residues. V lost 1 base and J lost 9, with 9 bases in between. CDR3 loop: CASGLAPGAQYF. CDR3 nucleotides: TGTGCTAGTGGTTTGGCCCCGGGGGCCCAGTACTTC.

The genes are TRBV7-2 and TRBJ1-2; 7 positions agree with TRBD1. CDR1 and CDR2 (germline): SGHTA, FQGNSA. The CDR3 consists of 16 residues. V dropped 7 bases and J dropped 5; count of bases not matched to a gene: 16. CDR3 coding DNA: TGTGCCAGCACCTCGTCGTTATTGCAGGGGGAATATGGCTACACCTTC. Amino acid sequence: CASTSSLLQGEYGYTF.

The chain joins TRBV10-3 to TRBJ2-1; D is unresolved. V was shortened by 2 bases and J by 0 bases, with 8 bases between the two germline ends. The CDR3 is made up of 15 amino acids. Germline loops: CDR1 ENHRY, CDR2 SYGVKD. The CDR3: CAISEGPGSYNEQFF. CDR3 bases: TGTGCCATCAGTGAGGGTCCAGGCTCCTACAATGAGCAGTTCTTC.

The chain combines TRBV29-1 with TRBJ1-2; D is possibly TRBD1 (6 bases). This CDR3 has 15 amino acids. V lost 4 bases to trimming and J lost 2 bases, with 17 bases between them. Per the germline V gene, CDR1 is SQVTM and CDR2 is ANQGSEA. CDR3 loop: CSVGGGRALNYGYTF. In DNA form, the CDR3 reads TGCAGCGTTGGCGGGGGGCGGGCGTTGAACTATGGCTACACCTTC.

V is TRBV6-1 and J is TRBJ1-1, with D hard to call. Germline V gene sequence: CDR1 MNHNS, CDR2 SASEGT. V was shortened by 6 bases and J by 3 bases, with 11 bases between the two germline ends. The CDR3 sequence is 13 residues long. The CDR3 spells CASRIGEDTEAFF. In DNA form, the CDR3 reads TGTGCCAGCAGAATTGGGGAGGACACTGAAGCTTTCTTT.

This clone was counted only a few times. In DNA form, the CDR3 reads TGCGCCAGCAGCTTGGTCGCCAGCCAAGAGACCCAGTACTTC. Its protein product is CASSLVASQETQYF. This chain links TRBV5-1 with TRBJ2-5; D is uncertain. Germline lookup yields CDR1 SGHRS and CDR2 YFSETQ. Deletions cut 0 bases from V and 1 base from J, with 7 bases between. The CDR3 length is 14 residues. Supplemented by reference TRBV5-1 and TRBJ2-5, the full variable domain reads KAGVTQTPRYLIKTRGQQVTLSCSPISGHRSVSWYQQTPGQGLQFLFEYFSETQRNKGNFPGRFSGRQFSNSRSEMNVSTLELGDSALYLCASSLVASQETQYFGPGTRLLVL.

The chain links TRBV6-1 to TRBJ2-7, with D perhaps TRBD2 (6 bases). Germline values: CDR1 MNHNS, CDR2 SASEGT. V dropped 10 bases and J dropped 0 bases, with 16 bases sitting between them. The CDR3 covers 14 residues. CDR3 sequence reads: CATGGGWGSYEQYF. In DNA form, the CDR3 reads TGTGCCACCGGGGGAGGCTGGGGCTCCTACGAGCAGTACTTC.

The chain combines TRBV29-1 with TRBJ2-7; TRBD1 aligns across 12 bases. Looked up from germline, CDR1 is SQVTM and CDR2 is ANQGSEA. The CDR3 runs to 16 residues. The V and J ends lost 2 bases and 2 bases, in that order; junction bases with no gene match: 7. As DNA, the CDR3 is TGCAGCGTTGAACAGGGACAGGGGGCGCGAACCTACGAGCAGTACTTC. This translates into CSVEQGQGARTYEQYF.

The rearrangement uses TRBV27 and TRBJ2-5; perhaps TRBD1 as D (6 bases). This CDR3 has 14 residues. Germline V gene lookup returns CDR1 MNHEY and CDR2 SMNVEV (reference sequence). Trimming removed 4 bases at V and 5 bases at J, with 14 bases between. The CDR3 reads CASSSQGFAETQYF. The CDR3 nucleotides are TGTGCCAGCAGTTCCCAGGGGTTCGCGGAGACCCAGTACTTC.

With respect to this clone: Relative to the germline gene, one junction end is altered; a read error may explain this. The chain combines TRBV2 with TRBJ2-6, with 8 positions matching TRBD1. The germline V gene encodes CDR1 SNHLY and CDR2 FYNNEI. This CDR3 region has 20 residues. This chain's CDR3 is CASRRQGSISGLSGADVLTF. The CDR3 DNA follows: TGTGCCAGCCGCAGACAGGGGTCTATCTCGGGCCTCTCTGGGGCCGACGTCCTGACTTTC.

The chain is built from TRBV6-1 and TRBJ1-4; 7 positions match TRBD1. J was trimmed by 7 bases and V by 6 bases; bases with no gene match: 5. This CDR3 contains 13 residues. Germline V lookup: CDR1 MNHNS, CDR2 SASEGT. Here the CDR3 DNA reads TGTGCCAGCAGCAACCGACAGGGTGAAAAACTGTTTTTT. Encoded protein: CASSNRQGEKLFF.